Each of the 14 T cell receptor beta chains below was sequenced from the same sample in a study of regulatory T cells in long-lasting Graves disease. Time point of the sample: newly diagnosed GD, antithyroid drugs for less than 3 months. PBMC-derived RNA was used for the TCR library. Building the TCR beta libraries relied on iRepertoire HTBI primers, and CDR3 regions underwent Arm-PCR. TCRdb reprocessed the multiplex PCR reads via MiXCR and lists one record per CDR3 protein. The sample lists roughly 420,000 distinct CDR3 sequences; 15% to 19% were seen once. Material: peripheral blood mononuclear cells (PBMCs), obtained at new diagnosis, from a patient treated with antithyroid drugs. The receptors here all came from a female donor with Graves disease.

This clonotype was counted ten times or more. The junction and the germline gene differ at one end; a read error may be behind it. CDR3 sequence reads: CASSSASGSYNEQFF. The CDR3 DNA reads TGTGCCAGCAGCAGCGCTAGCGGGAGTTACAATGAGCAGTTCTTC. This chain links TRBV5-1 with TRBJ2-1; 10 nucleotides agree with TRBD2. CDR3 length: 15 amino acids. Germline V CDR1 and CDR2: SGHRS, YFSETQ.

This clonotype has only a few counts. V is TRBV3-1 and J is TRBJ1-3; 7 bases are a match to TRBD1. Per the germline V gene, CDR1 is LGHDT and CDR2 is YNNKEL (reference sequence). The V and J ends lost 6 bases and 0 bases, in that order; junction bases with no gene match: 11. The CDR3 is made up of 17 amino acids. CDR3 nucleotides: TGTGCCAGCAGTCCCCCCAGGGGGTCGAGCTCTGGAAACACCATATATTTT. The encoded protein is CASSPPRGSSSGNTIYF. Looking up the rest from reference TRBV3-1 and TRBJ1-3 gives the full variable domain: DTAVSQTPKYLVTQMGNDKSIKCEQNLGHDTMYWYKQDSKKFLKIMFSYNNKELIINETVPNRFSPKSPDKAHLNLHINSLELGDSAVYFCASSPPRGSSSGNTIYFGEGSWLTVV.

The CDR3: CASSPTRGEGTDTQYF. The DNA for the CDR3 is TGTGCCAGCAGTCCTACCAGGGGGGAAGGCACAGATACGCAGTATTTT. The chain couples TRBV6-1 to TRBJ2-3, with TRBD1 as a possible D gene (7 bases). The length of the CDR3 is 16 residues. Trimming removed 5 bases from V and 1 base from J, with 16 bases in between. CDR1 and CDR2 (germline): MNHNS, SASEGT.

This clonotype was found many times. The V and J genes are TRBV6-5 and TRBJ1-2; possibly TRBD1 for D (5 bases). Trimming cost V 1 base and J 9 bases, with 12 bases left between them. The CDR3 sequence is 13 residues long. The germline gives CDR1 MNHEY, CDR2 SVGAGI. CDR3 sequence: CASSYWRGASYTF. CDR3 DNA: TGTGCCAGCAGTTACTGGCGGGGCGCGAGCTACACCTTC.

This clonotype was detected ten times or more. The V and J genes are TRBV19 and TRBJ1-1, with 7 bases lining up with TRBD1. Trimming cost V 7 bases and J 1 base; bases outside gene matches: 3. The CDR3 runs to 13 residues. CDR1 LNHDA and CDR2 SQIVND come from the germline V gene (reference sequence). The CDR3 spells CASTRTGNTEAFF. As DNA, the CDR3 is TGTGCCAGTACCAGGACAGGGAACACTGAAGCTTTCTTT.

The V call is TRBV12-3 or TRBV12-4, the J call TRBJ2-7; possible D gene TRBD2, 6 bases. The CDR3 extends over 11 amino acids. V was clipped by 6 bases and J by 11 bases, with 14 bases between them. The CDR3 DNA follows: TGTGCCAGCAGCCGGGGGACGGCGGAGTACTTC. It codes for CASSRGTAEYF.

This clonotype was seen at least ten times. The CDR3 DNA sequence: TGCAGTGCTAGAGGAGGGACGACTTTCTTT. Amino acid sequence: CSARGGTTFF. This chain uses TRBV20-1 with TRBJ1-1, with a weak D call TRBD1 (5 bases). This CDR3 region has 10 residues. V was pared by 1 base and J by 12 bases, with 9 bases between. Germline V gene lookup returns CDR1 DFQATT and CDR2 SNEGSKA (reference sequence).

The V and J genes are TRBV6-2 or TRBV6-3 and TRBJ1-2; D remains ambiguous. Trimming shortened V by 1 base and J by 8 bases, and 8 bases separated the two germline ends. Germline assignment: CDR1 MNHEY and CDR2 SVGEGT. CDR3 length: 12 amino acids. The CDR3 sequence is CASSYFGRGYTF. The CDR3 DNA sequence: TGTGCCAGCAGTTACTTTGGCAGAGGCTACACCTTC.

This clonotype appeared many times. V usage is TRBV20-1 and J usage is TRBJ1-2, with 7 nucleotides matching TRBD1. Germline CDR1 DFQATT, CDR2 SNEGSKA (reference sequence). The V gene end was trimmed by 6 bases and the J gene end by 5 bases; junction bases not matched to a gene: 6. The CDR3 length is 12 residues. The CDR3 sequence is CSAYRGSYGYTF. The DNA for the CDR3 is TGCAGTGCCTACAGGGGATCTTATGGCTACACCTTC.

This clonotype came up many times. The chain has TRBV11-2 and TRBJ2-7; no definite D call. The CDR3 has 15 amino acids. Germline CDR1 reads SGHAT; CDR2 reads FQNNGV. Trimming pared 5 bases from V and 0 bases from J, leaving 14 bases between. CDR3 coding DNA: TGTGCCAGCAGCCCTCTGTCGCTGAGCTCCTACGAGCAGTACTTC. Its protein product is CASSPLSLSSYEQYF.

The sample holds many counts of this clonotype. The V call is TRBV11-2, the J call TRBJ2-1, with 11 positions matching TRBD1. The CDR3 contains 14 residues. Per germline, CDR1 SGHAT and CDR2 FQNNGV. Trimming at V came to 6 bases and at J to 11 bases, leaving 9 bases not matched to a gene. The DNA for the CDR3 is TGTGCCAGCAGGAAGCCGGGACAGGGGGGTAAGCAGTTCTTC. Translation: CASRKPGQGGKQFF.

This sequence joins TRBV7-3 and TRBJ1-4; 8 bases map to TRBD1. After removal of 3 bases from V and 8 bases from J, the junction contained 5 bases not matched to a gene. Per germline, CDR1 SGHTA and CDR2 FQGTGA. The CDR3 consists of 14 residues. As DNA, the CDR3 is TGTGCCAGCAGCTTCGCAGGGGGCTACGAAAAACTGTTTTTT. Translated: CASSFAGGYEKLFF. Combining the CDR3 with reference TRBV7-3 and TRBJ1-4 gives the whole variable domain GAGVSQTPSNKVTEKGKYVELRCDPISGHTALYWYRQSLGQGPEFLIYFQGTGAADDSGLPNDRFFAVRPEGSVSTLKIQRTERGDSAVYLCASSFAGGYEKLFFGSGTQLSVL.

This clonotype appeared many times. The CDR3 DNA sequence: TGCAGCGTTGAGGGCGGGGGGGCAACTGAAGCTTTCTTT. It encodes CSVEGGGATEAFF. This chain connects TRBV29-1 to TRBJ1-1, with a tentative D call TRBD1 (6 bases). This CDR3 contains 13 residues. V dropped 3 bases and J dropped 5 bases, with 13 bases sitting between them. Germline V gene data show CDR1 as SQVTM and CDR2 as ANQGSEA.

The rearrangement joins TRBV12-3 or TRBV12-4 to TRBJ2-1; weak D call: TRBD2 (5 bases). The CDR3 extends over 13 amino acids. V lost 2 bases to trimming and J lost 5 bases, with 7 bases between them. CDR3 in amino acids: CASSLMGDNEQFF. CDR3 bases: TGTGCCAGCAGTTTAATGGGAGACAATGAGCAGTTCTTC.